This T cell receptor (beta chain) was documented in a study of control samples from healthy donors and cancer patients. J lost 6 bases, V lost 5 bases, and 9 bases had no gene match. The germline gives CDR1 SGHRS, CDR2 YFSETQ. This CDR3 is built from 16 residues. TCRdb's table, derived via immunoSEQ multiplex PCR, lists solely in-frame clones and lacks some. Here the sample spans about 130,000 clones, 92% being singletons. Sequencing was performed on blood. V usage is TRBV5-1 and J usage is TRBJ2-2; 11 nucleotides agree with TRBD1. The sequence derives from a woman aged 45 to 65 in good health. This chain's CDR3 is CASRRTGGIRAGELFF. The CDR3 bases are TGCGCCAGCAGGCGGACAGGGGGCATTCGGGCCGGGGAGCTGTTTTTT.